These T cell receptor beta chains were read from a single sample in a study of blood T cell repertoires in COVID-19. TCRdb's copy holds only in-frame clones and misses some; the assay was immunoSEQ multiplex PCR. The table lists some 290,000 clones, roughly 89% of them singletons. The sample was peripheral blood. These receptors were obtained from a woman aged 40 to 49 with COVID-19, enrolled during active disease. Each CDR3 is given with its conserved first and last residue. Fields, in order: J gene, V gene, CDR3 protein.

TRBJ1-6 | TRBV6-6 | CASSPKTVYNSPLHF
TRBJ2-7 | TRBV6-2/TRBV6-3 | CASSLARFSYEQYF
TRBJ1-6 | TRBV7-2 | CASSFGTQGNSPLHF
TRBJ2-3 | TRBV5-1 | CASSLGSTDTQYF
TRBJ2-4 | TRBV7-2 | CASSLGTGQGQYF
TRBJ1-6 | TRBV5-1 | CASSLGGAGNSPLHF
TRBJ1-1 | TRBV5-6 | CASHPRVNTEAFF
TRBJ2-3 | TRBV9 | CASSATGDGTDTQYF
TRBJ1-1 | TRBV30 | CAWSHTHWNTEAFF
TRBJ1-2 | TRBV19 | CASSFRTGGYTF
TRBJ1-3 | TRBV28 | CASSMDRGWNTIYF
TRBJ2-1 | TRBV4-3 | CASSTRTSGDYNEQFF
TRBJ2-2 | TRBV4-3 | CASSQRSSGVNTGELFF
TRBJ2-2 | TRBV9 | CASSVGLADPTTGELFF
TRBJ2-5 | TRBV2 | CASSPGTQETQYF
TRBJ1-2 | TRBV15 | CATSRASGYGYTF
TRBJ1-1 | TRBV6-5 | CASSYSSRSQTEAFF
TRBJ2-1 | TRBV3-1/TRBV3-2 | CASSHRRDYASDEQFF
TRBJ2-1 | TRBV10-2 | CASRDYNEQFF
TRBJ1-1 | TRBV19 | CASSIDQDIPFGEAFF
TRBJ2-7 | TRBV30 | CAWSVQGYEQYF
TRBJ2-5 | TRBV6-1 | CASSEGKRGGLQGETQYF
TRBJ2-7 | TRBV19 | CASSILTGSSYEQYF
TRBJ2-7 | TRBV27 | CASRTLGGGNPYEQYF
TRBJ1-1 | TRBV6-5 | CASNRYQGVISEAFF
TRBJ2-7 | TRBV28 | CASSLSSGTGSYEQYF
TRBJ2-1 | TRBV9 | CASSTSRRPDNEQFF
TRBJ1-1 | TRBV5-1 | CASRLKLDTEAFF
TRBJ1-3 | TRBV18 | CASSLQGVPGNTIYF
TRBJ1-4 | TRBV7-9 | CASSLPGGSEKLFF
TRBJ1-3 | TRBV5-6 | CASSLADREGTGNTIYF
TRBJ2-5 | TRBV11-2 | CASSLVVSGGETQYF
TRBJ2-5 | TRBV19 | CASSPPGERETQYF
TRBJ2-1 | TRBV6-5 | CASSYSSRGTNEQFF
TRBJ2-5 | TRBV30 | CAWKDYGETQYF
TRBJ1-2 | TRBV9 | CASSTQPGDLRGYTF
TRBJ2-2 | TRBV6-4 | CASRAQTGAGELFF
TRBJ1-5 | TRBV24-1 | CATSRGGNQPQHF
TRBJ1-6 | TRBV9 | CASSGTFNSPLHF
TRBJ1-2 | TRBV15 | CATSRLQGAGYGYTF
TRBJ1-5 | TRBV7-2 | CASSSGGQPQHF
TRBJ2-1 | TRBV7-6 | CASSSDRTQPYNEQFF
TRBJ2-7 | TRBV28 | CASRGGQGMDYEQYF
TRBJ2-7 | TRBV15 | CATSSIRFPYEQYF
TRBJ2-7 | TRBV20-1 | CSASSGARSYEQYF
TRBJ2-3 | TRBV5-1 | CASESGTSVGDTQYF
TRBJ2-3 | TRBV7-8 | CASSSGLAASTDTQYF